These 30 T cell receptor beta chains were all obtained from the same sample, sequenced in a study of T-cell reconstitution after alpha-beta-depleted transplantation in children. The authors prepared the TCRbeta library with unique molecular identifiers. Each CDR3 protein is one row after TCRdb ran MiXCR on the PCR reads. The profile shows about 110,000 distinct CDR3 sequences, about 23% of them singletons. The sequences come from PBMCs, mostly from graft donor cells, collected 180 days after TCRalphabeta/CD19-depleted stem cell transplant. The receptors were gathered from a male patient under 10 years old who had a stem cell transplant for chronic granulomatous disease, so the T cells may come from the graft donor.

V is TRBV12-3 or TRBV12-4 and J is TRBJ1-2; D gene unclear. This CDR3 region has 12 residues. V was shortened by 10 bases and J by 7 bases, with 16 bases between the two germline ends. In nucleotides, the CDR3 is TGTGCCACCGGGCCCGAACGGGGTGGCTACACCTTC. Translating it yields CATGPERGGYTF.

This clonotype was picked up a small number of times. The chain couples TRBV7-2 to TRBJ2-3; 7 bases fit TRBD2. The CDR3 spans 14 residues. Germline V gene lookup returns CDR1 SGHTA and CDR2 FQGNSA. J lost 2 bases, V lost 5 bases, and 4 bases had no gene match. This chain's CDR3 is CASSPGLFTDTQYF. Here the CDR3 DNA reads TGTGCCAGCAGCCCGGGACTATTCACAGATACGCAGTATTTT.

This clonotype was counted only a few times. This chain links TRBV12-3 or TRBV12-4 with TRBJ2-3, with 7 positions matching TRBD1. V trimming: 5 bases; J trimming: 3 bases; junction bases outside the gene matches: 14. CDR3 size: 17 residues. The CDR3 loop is CASSAKHPRGKTDTQYF. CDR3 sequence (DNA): TGTGCCAGCAGTGCCAAACACCCCAGGGGGAAGACAGATACGCAGTATTTT.

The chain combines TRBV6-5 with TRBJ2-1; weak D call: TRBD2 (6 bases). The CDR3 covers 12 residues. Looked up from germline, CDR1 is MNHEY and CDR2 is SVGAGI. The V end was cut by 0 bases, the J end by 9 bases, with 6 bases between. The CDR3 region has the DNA TGTGCCAGCAGTTACTCGGGGGGTGAGCAGTTCTTC. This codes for CASSYSGGEQFF.

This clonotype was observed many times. The CDR3 sequence: CASSSGMGSSYEQYF. For the CDR3, the DNA is TGTGCCAGCAGCTCCGGGATGGGAAGCTCCTACGAGCAGTACTTC. The chain has TRBV7-2 and TRBJ2-7; D is possibly TRBD2 (5 bases). The germline V gene encodes CDR1 SGHTA and CDR2 FQGNSA. The CDR3 has 15 amino acids. V dropped 4 bases and J dropped 0 bases, with 13 bases sitting between them. The full variable domain, completed using reference TRBV7-2 and TRBJ2-7, is GAGVSQSPSNKVTEKGKDVELRCDPISGHTALYWYRQSLGQGLEFLIYFQGNSAPDKSGLPSDRFSAERTGGSVSTLTIQRTQQEDSAVYLCASSSGMGSSYEQYFGPGTRLTVT.

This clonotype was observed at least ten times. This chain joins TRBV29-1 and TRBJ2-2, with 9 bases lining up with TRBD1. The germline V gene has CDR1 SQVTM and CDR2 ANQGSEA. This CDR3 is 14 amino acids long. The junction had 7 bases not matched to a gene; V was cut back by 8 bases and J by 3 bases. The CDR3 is CSYQQGAHTGELFF. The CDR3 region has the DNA TGCAGCTACCAACAGGGGGCCCACACCGGGGAGCTGTTTTTT.

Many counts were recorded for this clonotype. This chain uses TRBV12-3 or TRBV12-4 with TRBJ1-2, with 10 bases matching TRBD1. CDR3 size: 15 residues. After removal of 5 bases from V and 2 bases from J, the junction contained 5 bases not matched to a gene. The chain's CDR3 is CASSPRQGANYGYTF. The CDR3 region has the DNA TGTGCCAGCAGTCCACGACAGGGGGCGAACTATGGCTACACCTTC.

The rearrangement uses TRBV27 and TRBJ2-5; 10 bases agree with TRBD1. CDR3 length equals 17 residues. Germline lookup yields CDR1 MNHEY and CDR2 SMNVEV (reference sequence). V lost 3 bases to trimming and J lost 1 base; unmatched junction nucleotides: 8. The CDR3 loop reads CASSLGQGSTTQETQYF. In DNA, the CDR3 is TGTGCCAGCAGTTTGGGACAGGGGTCGACCACCCAAGAGACCCAGTACTTC.

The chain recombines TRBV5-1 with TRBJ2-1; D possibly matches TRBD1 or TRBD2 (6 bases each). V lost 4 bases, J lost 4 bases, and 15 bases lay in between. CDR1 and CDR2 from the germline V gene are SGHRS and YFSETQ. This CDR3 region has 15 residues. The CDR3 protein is CASSLPGAEYNEQFF. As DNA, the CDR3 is TGCGCCAGCAGCCTGCCGGGGGCCGAATACAATGAGCAGTTCTTC.

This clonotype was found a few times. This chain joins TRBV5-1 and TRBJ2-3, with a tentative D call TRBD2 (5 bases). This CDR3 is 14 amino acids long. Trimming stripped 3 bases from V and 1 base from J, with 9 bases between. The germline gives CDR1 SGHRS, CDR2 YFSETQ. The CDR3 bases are TGCGCCAGCAGCTGGAGGTCGGGCACAGATACGCAGTATTTT. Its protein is CASSWRSGTDTQYF.

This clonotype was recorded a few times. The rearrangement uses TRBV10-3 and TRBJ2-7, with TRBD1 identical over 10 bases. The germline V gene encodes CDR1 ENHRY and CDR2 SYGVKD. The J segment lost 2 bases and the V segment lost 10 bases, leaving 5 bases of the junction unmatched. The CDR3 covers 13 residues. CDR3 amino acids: CATSDRGAYEQYF. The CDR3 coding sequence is TGTGCCACATCGGACAGGGGGGCCTACGAGCAGTACTTC.

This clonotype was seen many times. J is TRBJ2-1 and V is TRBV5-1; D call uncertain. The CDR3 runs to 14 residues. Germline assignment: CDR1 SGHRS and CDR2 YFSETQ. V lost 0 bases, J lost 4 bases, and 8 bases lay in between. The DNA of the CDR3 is TGCGCCAGCAGCTTGGTCCCAGATTACAATGAGCAGTTCTTC. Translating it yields CASSLVPDYNEQFF.

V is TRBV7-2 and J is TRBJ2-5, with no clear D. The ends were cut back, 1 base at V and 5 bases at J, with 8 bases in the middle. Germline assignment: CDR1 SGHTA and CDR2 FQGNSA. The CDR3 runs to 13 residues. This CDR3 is CASSLVRRETQYF. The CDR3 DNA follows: TGTGCCAGCAGCTTAGTACGGCGTGAGACCCAGTACTTC.

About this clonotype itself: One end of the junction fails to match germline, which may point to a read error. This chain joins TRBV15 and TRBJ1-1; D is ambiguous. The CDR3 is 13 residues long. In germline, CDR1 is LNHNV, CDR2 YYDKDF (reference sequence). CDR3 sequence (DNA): TGTGCCACCAGCCTTTACACGAACGCTGAAGCTTTCTTT. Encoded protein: CATSLYTNAEAFF.

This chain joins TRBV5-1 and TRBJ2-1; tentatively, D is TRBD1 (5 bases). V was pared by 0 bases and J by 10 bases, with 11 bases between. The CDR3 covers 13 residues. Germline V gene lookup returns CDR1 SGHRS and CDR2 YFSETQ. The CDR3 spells CASSLGWGQEQFF. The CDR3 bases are TGCGCCAGCAGCTTGGGATGGGGCCAAGAGCAGTTCTTC.

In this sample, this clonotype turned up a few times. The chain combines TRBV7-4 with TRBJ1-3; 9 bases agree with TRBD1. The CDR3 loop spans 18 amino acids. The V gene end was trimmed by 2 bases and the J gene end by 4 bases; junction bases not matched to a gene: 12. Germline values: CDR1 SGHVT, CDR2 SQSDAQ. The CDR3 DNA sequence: TGTGCCAGCAGCTTACAGCTACAGGGGGCTTCGGGAGGAAACACCATATATTTT. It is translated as CASSLQLQGASGGNTIYF.

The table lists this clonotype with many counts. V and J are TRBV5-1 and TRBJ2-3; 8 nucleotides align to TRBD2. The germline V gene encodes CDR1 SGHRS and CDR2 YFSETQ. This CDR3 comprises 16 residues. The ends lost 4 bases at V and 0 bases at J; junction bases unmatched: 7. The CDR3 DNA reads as TGCGCCAGCAGCGCCCCTCCTAGCGGGAGCACAGATACGCAGTATTTT. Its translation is CASSAPPSGSTDTQYF.

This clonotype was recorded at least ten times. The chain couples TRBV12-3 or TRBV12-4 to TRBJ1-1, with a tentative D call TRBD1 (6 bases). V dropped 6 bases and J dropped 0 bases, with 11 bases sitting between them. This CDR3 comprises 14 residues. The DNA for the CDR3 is TGTGCCAGCAGAATCACAGGGATGAACACTGAAGCTTTCTTT. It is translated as CASRITGMNTEAFF.

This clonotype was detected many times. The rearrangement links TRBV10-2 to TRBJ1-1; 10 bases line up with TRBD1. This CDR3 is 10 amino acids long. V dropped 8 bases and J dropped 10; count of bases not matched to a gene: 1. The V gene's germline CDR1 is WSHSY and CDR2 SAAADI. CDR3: CASWDRGAFF. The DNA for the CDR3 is TGCGCCAGCTGGGACAGGGGAGCTTTCTTT.

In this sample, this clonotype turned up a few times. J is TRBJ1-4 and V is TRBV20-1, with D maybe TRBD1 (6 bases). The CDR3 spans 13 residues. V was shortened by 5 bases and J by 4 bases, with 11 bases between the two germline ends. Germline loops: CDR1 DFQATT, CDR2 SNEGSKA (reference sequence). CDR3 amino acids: CSAGGGFNEKLFF. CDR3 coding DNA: TGCAGTGCTGGAGGGGGGTTTAATGAAAAACTGTTTTTT.

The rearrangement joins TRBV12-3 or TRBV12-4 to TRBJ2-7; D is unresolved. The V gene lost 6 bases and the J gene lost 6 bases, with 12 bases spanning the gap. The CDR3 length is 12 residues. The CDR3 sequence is CASSQVTSEQYF. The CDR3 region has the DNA TGTGCCAGCAGCCAGGTTACCTCCGAGCAGTACTTC.

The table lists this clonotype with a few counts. The CDR3 sequence: CSGYGREGIDEQFF. CDR3 nucleotides: TGCAGCGGTTACGGTCGAGAGGGGATAGATGAGCAGTTCTTC. This sequence joins TRBV29-1 and TRBJ2-1, with D perhaps matching TRBD1 or TRBD2 (5 bases each). The V and J ends lost 7 bases and 8 bases respectively, with 21 bases between them. From germline, CDR1 is SQVTM and CDR2 ANQGSEA. This CDR3 spans 14 amino acids.

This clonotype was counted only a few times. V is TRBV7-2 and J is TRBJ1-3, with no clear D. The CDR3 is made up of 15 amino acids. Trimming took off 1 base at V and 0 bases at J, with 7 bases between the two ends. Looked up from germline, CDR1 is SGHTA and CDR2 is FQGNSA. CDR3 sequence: CASSLVGSSGNTIYF. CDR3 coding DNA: TGTGCCAGCAGCTTAGTCGGGAGCTCTGGAAACACCATATATTTT.

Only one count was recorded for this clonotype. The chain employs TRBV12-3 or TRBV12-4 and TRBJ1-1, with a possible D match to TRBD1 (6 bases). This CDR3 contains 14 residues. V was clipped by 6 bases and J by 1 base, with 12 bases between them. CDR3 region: CASREGTPNTEAFF. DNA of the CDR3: TGTGCCAGCAGGGAAGGGACACCGAACACTGAAGCTTTCTTT.

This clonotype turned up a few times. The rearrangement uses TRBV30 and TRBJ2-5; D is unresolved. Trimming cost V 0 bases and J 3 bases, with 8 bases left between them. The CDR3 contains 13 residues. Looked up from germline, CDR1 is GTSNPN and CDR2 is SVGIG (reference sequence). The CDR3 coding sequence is TGTGCCTGGAGTGTAAAGTGGGAAGAGACCCAGTACTTC. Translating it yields CAWSVKWEETQYF.

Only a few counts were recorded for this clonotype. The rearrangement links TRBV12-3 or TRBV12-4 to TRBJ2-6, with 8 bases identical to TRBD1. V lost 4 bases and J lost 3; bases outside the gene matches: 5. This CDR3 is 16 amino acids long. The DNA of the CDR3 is TGTGCCAGCAGTTACAGACAGGGGAGTGGGGCCAACGTCCTGACTTTC. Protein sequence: CASSYRQGSGANVLTF.

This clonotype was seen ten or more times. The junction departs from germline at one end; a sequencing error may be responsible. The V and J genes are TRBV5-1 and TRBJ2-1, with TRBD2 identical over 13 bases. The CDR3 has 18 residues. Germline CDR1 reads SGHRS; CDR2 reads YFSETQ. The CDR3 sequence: CASSLAKTSGGTYSEQFF. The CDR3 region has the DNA TGCGCCAGCAGCTTGGCCAAGACTAGCGGGGGGACCTACAGTGAGCAGTTCTTC. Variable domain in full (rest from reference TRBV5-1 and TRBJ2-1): KAGVTQTPRYLIKTRGQQVTLSCSPISGHRSVSWYQQTPGQGLQFLFEYFSETQRNKGNFPGRFSGRQFSNSRSEMNVSTLELGDSALYLCASSLAKTSGGTYSEQFFGPGTRLTVL.

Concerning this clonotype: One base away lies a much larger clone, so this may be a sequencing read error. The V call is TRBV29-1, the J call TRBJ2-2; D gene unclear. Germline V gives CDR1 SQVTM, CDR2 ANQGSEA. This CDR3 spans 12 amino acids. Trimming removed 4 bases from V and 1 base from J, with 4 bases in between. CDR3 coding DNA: TGCAGCGTTGCTGGGAACACCGGGGAGCTGTTTTTT. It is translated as CSVAGNTGELFF.

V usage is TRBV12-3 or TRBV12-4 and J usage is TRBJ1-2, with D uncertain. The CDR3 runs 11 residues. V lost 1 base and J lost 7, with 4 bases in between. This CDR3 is CASSLGSGYTF. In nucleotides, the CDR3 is TGTGCCAGCAGTTTAGGGTCTGGCTACACCTTC.

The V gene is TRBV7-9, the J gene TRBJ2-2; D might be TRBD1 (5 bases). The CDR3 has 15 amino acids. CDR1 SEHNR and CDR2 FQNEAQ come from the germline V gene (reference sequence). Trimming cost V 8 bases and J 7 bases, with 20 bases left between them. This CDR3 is CASGSQVREGGELFF. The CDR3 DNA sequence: TGTGCCAGCGGATCTCAAGTCAGGGAAGGCGGGGAGCTGTTTTTT.